This T cell receptor beta chain derives from a study of tumor-infiltrating lymphocytes in localized non-small cell lung cancer. Study-level results: No T-cell fraction difference was seen between IM1 and IM2 tumors. Only some patients had TCR sequencing, depending on available tissue.

Concerning this clone itself: Its specificity is unknown.

The method was immunoSEQ multiplex PCR; TCRdb's version includes in-frame clones alone and lacks a portion of them. The sample holds 27,000 or so clones, roughly 85% seen once. This TCR derives from a human donor with non-small cell lung cancer. Sequences were obtained from lung tumor tissue.

CDR3 sequence reads: CASSELDSGQPQHF. DNA of the CDR3: TGTGCCAGCAGTGAACTGGACTCCGGTCAGCCCCAGCATTTT. The chain employs TRBV6-1 and TRBJ1-5; D uncertain. V was trimmed by 2 bases and J by 6 bases, leaving 11 bases between them. Germline CDR1 is MNHNS and CDR2 is SASEGT. The length of the CDR3 is 14 residues.